The TCR beta chain described here comes from a study of blood T cell repertoires in COVID-19. Original processing methods: Amplifying reference gene primers gave estimates of nucleated cell counts. Generated by immunoSEQ multiplex PCR, the TCRdb table keeps only in-frame clones and is missing some. V and J calls and clone size are copied from that table; D and trimming were computed from the DNA. The sample contains roughly 180,000 clones, roughly 80% of which appear only once. V shed 3 bases and J shed 3 bases, with 10 bases lying between them. The CDR3 contains 15 residues. In germline, CDR1 is SGHKS, CDR2 YYEKEE (reference sequence).

The rearrangement uses TRBV5-5 and TRBJ1-6; no clear D gene. The specimen was peripheral blood. This receptor was taken from a woman in her thirties or forties with COVID-19, enrolled during active disease. In DNA, the CDR3 is TGTGCCAGCAGCTCCGTCTCCGGCTATAATTCACCCCTCCACTTT. Its translation: CASSSVSGYNSPLHF.